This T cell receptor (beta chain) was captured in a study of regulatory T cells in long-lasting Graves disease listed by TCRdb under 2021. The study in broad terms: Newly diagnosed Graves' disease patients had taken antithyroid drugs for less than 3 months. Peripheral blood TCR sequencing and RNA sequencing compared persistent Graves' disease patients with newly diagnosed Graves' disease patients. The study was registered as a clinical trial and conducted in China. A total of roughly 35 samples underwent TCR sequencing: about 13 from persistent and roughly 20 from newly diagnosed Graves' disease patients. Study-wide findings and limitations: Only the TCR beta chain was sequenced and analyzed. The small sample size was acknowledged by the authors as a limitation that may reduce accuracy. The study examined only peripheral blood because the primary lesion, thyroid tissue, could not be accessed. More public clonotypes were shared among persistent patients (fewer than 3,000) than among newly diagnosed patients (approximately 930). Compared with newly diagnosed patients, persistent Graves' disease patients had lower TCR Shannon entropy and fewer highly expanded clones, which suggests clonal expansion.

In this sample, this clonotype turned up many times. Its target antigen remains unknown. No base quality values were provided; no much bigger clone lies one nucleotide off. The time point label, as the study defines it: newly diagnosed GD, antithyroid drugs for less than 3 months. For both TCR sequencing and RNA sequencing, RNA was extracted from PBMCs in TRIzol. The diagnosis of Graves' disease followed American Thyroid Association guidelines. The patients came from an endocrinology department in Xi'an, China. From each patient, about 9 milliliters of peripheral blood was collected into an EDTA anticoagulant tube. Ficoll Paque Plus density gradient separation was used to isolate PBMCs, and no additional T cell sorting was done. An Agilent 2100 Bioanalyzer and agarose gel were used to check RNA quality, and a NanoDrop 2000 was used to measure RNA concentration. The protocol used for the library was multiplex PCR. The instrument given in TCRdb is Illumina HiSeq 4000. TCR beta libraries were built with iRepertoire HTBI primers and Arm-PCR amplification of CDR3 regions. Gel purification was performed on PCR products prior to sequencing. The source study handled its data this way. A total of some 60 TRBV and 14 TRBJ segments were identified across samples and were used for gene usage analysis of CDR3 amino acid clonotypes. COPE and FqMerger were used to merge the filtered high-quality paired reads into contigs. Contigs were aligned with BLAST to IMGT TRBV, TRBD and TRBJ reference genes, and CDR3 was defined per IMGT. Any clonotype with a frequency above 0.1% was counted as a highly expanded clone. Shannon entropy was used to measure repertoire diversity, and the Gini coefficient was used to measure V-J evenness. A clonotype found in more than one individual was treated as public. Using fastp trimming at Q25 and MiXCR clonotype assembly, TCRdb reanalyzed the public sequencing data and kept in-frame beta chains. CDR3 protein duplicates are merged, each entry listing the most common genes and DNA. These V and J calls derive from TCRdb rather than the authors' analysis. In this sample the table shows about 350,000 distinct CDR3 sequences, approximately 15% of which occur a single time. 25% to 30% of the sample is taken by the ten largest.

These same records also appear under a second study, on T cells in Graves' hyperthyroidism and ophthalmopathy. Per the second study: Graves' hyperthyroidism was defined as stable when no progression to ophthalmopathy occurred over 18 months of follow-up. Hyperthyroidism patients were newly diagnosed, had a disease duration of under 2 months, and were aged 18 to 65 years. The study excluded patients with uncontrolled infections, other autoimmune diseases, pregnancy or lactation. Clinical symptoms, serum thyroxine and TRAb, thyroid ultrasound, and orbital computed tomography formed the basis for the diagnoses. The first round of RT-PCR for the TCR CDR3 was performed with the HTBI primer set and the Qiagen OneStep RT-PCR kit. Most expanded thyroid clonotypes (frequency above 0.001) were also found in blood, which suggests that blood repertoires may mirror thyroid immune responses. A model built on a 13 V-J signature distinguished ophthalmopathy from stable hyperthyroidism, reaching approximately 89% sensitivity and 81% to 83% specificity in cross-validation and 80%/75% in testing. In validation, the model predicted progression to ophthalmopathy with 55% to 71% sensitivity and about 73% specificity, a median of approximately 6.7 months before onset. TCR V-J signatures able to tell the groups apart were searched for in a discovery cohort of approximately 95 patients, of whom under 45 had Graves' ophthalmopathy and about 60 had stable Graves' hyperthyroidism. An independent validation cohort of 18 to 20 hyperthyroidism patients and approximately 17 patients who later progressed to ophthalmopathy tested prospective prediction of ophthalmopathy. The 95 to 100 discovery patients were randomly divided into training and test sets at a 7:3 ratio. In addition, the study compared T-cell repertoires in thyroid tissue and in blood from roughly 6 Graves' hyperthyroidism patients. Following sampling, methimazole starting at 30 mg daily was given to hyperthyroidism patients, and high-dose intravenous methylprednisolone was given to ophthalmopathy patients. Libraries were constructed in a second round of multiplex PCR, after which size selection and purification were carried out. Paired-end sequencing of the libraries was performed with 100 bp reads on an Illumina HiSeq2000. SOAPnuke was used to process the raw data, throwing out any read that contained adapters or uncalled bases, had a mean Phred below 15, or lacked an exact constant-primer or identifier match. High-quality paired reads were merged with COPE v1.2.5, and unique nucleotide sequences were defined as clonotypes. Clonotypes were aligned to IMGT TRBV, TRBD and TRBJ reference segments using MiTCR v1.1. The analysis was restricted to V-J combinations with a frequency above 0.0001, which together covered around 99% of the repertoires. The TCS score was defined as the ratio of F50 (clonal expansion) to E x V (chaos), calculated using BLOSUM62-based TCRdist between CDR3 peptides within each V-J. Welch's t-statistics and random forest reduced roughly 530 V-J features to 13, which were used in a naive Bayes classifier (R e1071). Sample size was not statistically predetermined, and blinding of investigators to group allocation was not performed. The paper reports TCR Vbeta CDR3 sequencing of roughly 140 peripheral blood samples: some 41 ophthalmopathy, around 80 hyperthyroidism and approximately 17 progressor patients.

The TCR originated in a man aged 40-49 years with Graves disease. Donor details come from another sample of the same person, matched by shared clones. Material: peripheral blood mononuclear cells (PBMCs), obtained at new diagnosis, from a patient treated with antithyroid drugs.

The nucleotides are TGTGCCAGCAGCTTATTACAGACTCATAATTCACCCCTCCACTTT. Translated, it reads CASSLLQTHNSPLHF. This chain joins TRBV7-2 to TRBJ1-6, with the D gene call left open. V is clipped by 2 bases and J by 5 bases, and the sequence between their germline boundaries is 10 bases long. The CDR3 covers 15 residues, taking in both the cysteine and the phenylalanine. CDR3 DNA only is kept here, 45 bases in frame from base 1. As encoded in the germline V gene, CDR1 is SGHTA while CDR2 is FQGNSA.